The 21 T cell receptor beta chains below all came from one sample that was sequenced in a study of shared clonotypes between healthy human individuals. Produced via immunoSEQ multiplex PCR; TCRdb's table is partial and in-frame only. The sample has some 2.1 million clones; around 95% are singletons. CD45RO-negative, CCR7-positively selected cells formed the naive CD8 fraction, excluding terminally differentiated effector memory CD45RA+ cells. The material sequenced was naive CD8+ T cells from PBMCs. These receptor sequences come from a man aged 18 to 35 in good health. Some clones in this sample may be carry-over from other donors' samples.

This chain connects TRBV5-1 to TRBJ2-4, with 9 bases that match TRBD1. V was clipped by 0 bases and J by 7 bases; unmatched bases: 5. The germline CDR1 and CDR2 sequences are SGHRS and YFSETQ. The CDR3 consists of 15 residues. In nucleotides, the CDR3 is TGCGCCAGCAGCTTGGCCAGGACAGGGGAGAACATTCAGTACTTC. Translated: CASSLARTGENIQYF.

This chain connects TRBV5-4 to TRBJ2-7, with D possibly matching TRBD2 (6 bases). CDR1 and CDR2 from the germline V gene are SGHNT and YYREEE (reference sequence). V dropped 0 bases and J dropped 5 bases, with 12 bases sitting between them. The CDR3 has 14 residues. CDR3 region: CASSLVGGVNEQYF. CDR3 nucleotide sequence: TGTGCCAGCAGCTTGGTGGGGGGAGTAAACGAGCAGTACTTC.

This chain joins TRBV5-8 and TRBJ1-1; D unresolved. From germline, CDR1 is SGHTS and CDR2 YDEGEE. CDR3 length: 14 amino acids. Trimming left V 3 bases short and J 1 base short, with 10 bases between. The CDR3 sequence: CASSSLWSNTEAFF. The DNA for the CDR3 is TGTGCCAGCAGCTCCTTGTGGTCGAACACTGAAGCTTTCTTT.

V gene TRBV10-3 combines with J gene TRBJ2-7; 7 bases match TRBD1. Germline V gene lookup returns CDR1 ENHRY and CDR2 SYGVKD. Trimming removed 2 bases from V and 3 bases from J; junction bases left unmatched: 4. The CDR3 is 14 residues long. CDR3 sequence reads: CAISEGQVYYEQYF. The CDR3 bases are TGTGCCATCAGTGAGGGACAGGTGTACTACGAGCAGTACTTC.

The rearrangement uses TRBV4-2 and TRBJ2-1; TRBD2 matches 7 bases. V trimming: 1 base; J trimming: 3 bases; junction bases outside the gene matches: 6. The CDR3 is made up of 16 amino acids. Germline assignment: CDR1 LGHNA and CDR2 YNFKEQ. CDR3 loop: CASSQVASGVYNEQFF. The CDR3 DNA is TGTGCCAGCAGCCAAGTAGCTAGCGGAGTCTACAATGAGCAGTTCTTC.

The chain combines TRBV5-6 with TRBJ2-3; 7 bases are a match to TRBD1. The germline V gene encodes CDR1 SGHDT and CDR2 YYEEEE. The CDR3 runs to 13 residues. With 4 bases clipped from V and 8 bases from J, the junction kept 7 bases outside the gene matches. The CDR3 loop is CASSGDTGVTQYF. The CDR3 DNA follows: TGTGCCAGCAGCGGCGACACAGGGGTTACGCAGTATTTT.

The CDR3, as DNA: TGCGCCAGCAGCCAAGTCCTAGCGGGGACGGAGACCCAGTACTTC. Translated: CASSQVLAGTETQYF. This chain connects TRBV4-1 to TRBJ2-5; TRBD2 matches at 9 bases. The germline gives CDR1 MGHRA, CDR2 YSYEKL. With 1 base clipped from V and 5 bases from J, the junction kept 5 bases outside the gene matches. The CDR3 is 15 amino acids.

The rearrangement links TRBV4-3 to TRBJ2-2; D may be TRBD1 (6 bases). Deletions cut 1 base from V and 5 bases from J, with 11 bases between. Germline V gene sequence: CDR1 LGHNA, CDR2 YSLEER. The CDR3 is 15 amino acids. The CDR3 protein is CASSQASGATGELFF. CDR3 nucleotide sequence: TGCGCCAGCAGCCAAGCTTCAGGGGCAACCGGGGAGCTGTTTTTT.

The rearrangement uses TRBV28 and TRBJ1-2; maybe TRBD1 (5 bases). This CDR3 spans 15 amino acids. V was trimmed by 2 bases and J by 4 bases, leaving 14 bases between them. Germline lookup yields CDR1 MDHEN and CDR2 SYDVKM. The CDR3 DNA reads TGTGCCAGCAGTTTAGATGGGGCAGGGTTCTATGGCTACACCTTC. It translates to CASSLDGAGFYGYTF.

CDR3: CASSQWGYEQYF. The CDR3 nucleotides read TGTGCCAGCAGCCAGTGGGGTTACGAGCAGTACTTC. The V call is TRBV6-1, the J call TRBJ2-7; D is unresolved. Germline V gene sequence: CDR1 MNHNS, CDR2 SASEGT. This CDR3 contains 12 residues. Trimming cost V 6 bases and J 4 bases, with 10 bases left between them.

Comment on this clone: Other nucleotide sequences in the sample specify the same CDR3. The chain joins TRBV5-6 to TRBJ2-1; D is unclear. Trimming shortened V by 0 bases and J by 6 bases, and 4 bases separated the two germline ends. The germline V gene encodes CDR1 SGHDT and CDR2 YYEEEE. The CDR3 loop spans 12 amino acids. DNA for the CDR3: TGTGCCAGCAGCTTGGTGACCAATGAGCAGTTCTTC. Its translation: CASSLVTNEQFF.

The chain combines TRBV4-3 with TRBJ2-4, with TRBD2 identical over 12 bases. The CDR3 spans 18 residues. V lost 0 bases, J lost 8 bases, and 11 bases stayed unmatched. Germline assignment: CDR1 LGHNA and CDR2 YSLEER. This chain's CDR3 is CASSQERASGRAGDIQYF. The CDR3 coding sequence is TGCGCCAGCAGCCAAGAACGAGCTAGCGGGAGGGCCGGGGACATTCAGTACTTC.

This clone showed up just once. The V gene is TRBV27, the J gene TRBJ2-1, with TRBD2 matching 12 bases. With 4 bases clipped from V and 8 bases from J, the junction kept 9 bases outside the gene matches. CDR1 and CDR2 from the germline V gene are MNHEY and SMNVEV (reference sequence). This CDR3 comprises 16 residues. The CDR3 DNA reads TGTGCCAGCAGTTCACTCCTAGCGGGAGGGCCCTATGAGCAGTTCTTC. Its translation is CASSSLLAGGPYEQFF.

This clone was recorded once. The genes are TRBV14 and TRBJ2-3, with D possibly matching TRBD2 (7 bases). Germline V lookup: CDR1 SGHDN, CDR2 FVKESK. CDR3 length: 17 residues. Trimming stripped 0 bases from V and 5 bases from J, with 18 bases between. The CDR3 sequence is CASSQDWRGLGKDTQYF. The CDR3 DNA reads TGTGCCAGCAGCCAAGATTGGCGGGGGCTAGGCAAAGATACGCAGTATTTT.

With regard to this clone: This sample also contains other DNA sequences that code for the same CDR3. The chain is built from TRBV27 and TRBJ2-7, with 10 bases that match TRBD1. V was clipped by 6 bases and J by 2 bases; unmatched bases: 4. This CDR3 has 14 amino acids. The V gene's germline CDR1 is MNHEY and CDR2 SMNVEV (reference sequence). Written as DNA, the CDR3 is TGTGCCAGCAGCACCGGGACAGGGGCCTACGAGCAGTACTTC. This codes for CASSTGTGAYEQYF.

This sequence joins TRBV7-9 and TRBJ1-2; TRBD1 might be the D (5 bases). Trimming took 5 bases from V and 5 from J, leaving 18 bases between them. The length of the CDR3 is 15 residues. From germline, CDR1 is SEHNR and CDR2 FQNEAQ (reference sequence). The CDR3: CASSGSSGTGYGYTF. The CDR3 DNA sequence: TGTGCCAGCAGCGGATCGTCCGGGACCGGTTATGGCTACACCTTC.

The chain recombines TRBV29-1 with TRBJ2-1; TRBD1 matches 9 bases. J was trimmed by 6 bases and V by 7 bases; bases with no gene match: 13. Per the germline V gene, CDR1 is SQVTM and CDR2 is ANQGSEA. The CDR3 has 15 residues. The CDR3 reads CSGKTGTGRGNEQFF. The CDR3 bases are TGCAGCGGCAAGACCGGGACAGGGAGGGGCAATGAGCAGTTCTTC.

V is TRBV10-3 and J is TRBJ1-2; D is ambiguous. Trimming stripped 3 bases from V and 4 bases from J, with 15 bases between. Looked up from germline, CDR1 is ENHRY and CDR2 is SYGVKD. This CDR3 contains 15 residues. The CDR3 spells CAISEGSGLTYGYTF. CDR3 DNA: TGTGCCATCAGTGAAGGTTCTGGTCTTACCTATGGCTACACCTTC.

This sequence joins TRBV6-1 and TRBJ1-2; no definite D call. CDR3 size: 13 residues. V lost 2 bases and J lost 8, with 12 bases in between. CDR1 MNHNS and CDR2 SASEGT come from the germline V gene. CDR3 amino acids: CASSETPAQGYTF. The CDR3 region has the DNA TGTGCCAGCAGTGAAACCCCAGCACAGGGCTACACCTTC.

The chain uses TRBV7-9 and TRBJ1-2; D is uncertain. This CDR3 has 10 amino acids. Germline V gene lookup returns CDR1 SEHNR and CDR2 FQNEAQ (reference sequence). Trimming cost V 10 bases and J 6 bases, with 9 bases left between them. CDR3 sequence (DNA): TGTGCCATCTTGACTAATGGCTACACCTTC. This gives the protein CAILTNGYTF.

The chain combines TRBV15 with TRBJ2-1; D ambiguous. This CDR3 region has 13 residues. Trimming removed 4 bases from V and 7 bases from J, with 11 bases in between. From germline, CDR1 is LNHNV and CDR2 YYDKDF (reference sequence). Written as DNA, the CDR3 is TGTGCCACCAGCAAAATATTGGGGAATGAGCAGTTCTTC. Translating it yields CATSKILGNEQFF.